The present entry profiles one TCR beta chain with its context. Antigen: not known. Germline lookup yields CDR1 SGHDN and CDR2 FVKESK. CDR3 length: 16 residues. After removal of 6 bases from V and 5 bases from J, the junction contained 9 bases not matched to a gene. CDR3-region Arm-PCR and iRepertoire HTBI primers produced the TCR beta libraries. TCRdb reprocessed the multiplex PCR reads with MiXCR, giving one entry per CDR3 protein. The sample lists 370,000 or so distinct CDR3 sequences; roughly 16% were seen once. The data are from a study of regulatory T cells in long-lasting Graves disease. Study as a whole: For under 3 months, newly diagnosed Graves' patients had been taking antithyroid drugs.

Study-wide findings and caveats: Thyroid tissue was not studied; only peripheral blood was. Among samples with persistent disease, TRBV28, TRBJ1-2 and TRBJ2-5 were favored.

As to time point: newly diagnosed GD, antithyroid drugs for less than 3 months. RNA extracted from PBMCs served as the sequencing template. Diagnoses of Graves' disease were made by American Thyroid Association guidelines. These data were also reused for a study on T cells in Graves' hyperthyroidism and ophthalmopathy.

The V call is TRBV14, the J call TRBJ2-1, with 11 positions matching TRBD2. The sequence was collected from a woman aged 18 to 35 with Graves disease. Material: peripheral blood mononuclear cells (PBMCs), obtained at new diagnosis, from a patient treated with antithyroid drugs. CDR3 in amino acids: CASSPIAGGRHNEQFF. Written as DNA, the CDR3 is TGTGCCAGCAGTCCTATAGCGGGAGGGCGCCACAATGAGCAGTTCTTC.